This T cell receptor beta chain emerged from a study of cytomegalovirus exposure and HLA in healthy donors (dated by TCRdb to 2016 to 2017). Broadly, across the study: An earlier analysis of a few hundred of the donors reported approximately 300 Gb of sequence data and 95 million to 140 million unique TCR beta sequences obtained from 180 million or so T cells. Roughly 310 gigabases of sequencing data and tens of millions of unique TCR sequences were included in an early release covering under 650 HLA-typed donors. Of the roughly 410 genotyped donors, 81% were placed in the genetic ancestry cluster associated with self-reported Caucasian donors. The study was designed to test whether signatures of past pathogen exposure could be identified by cataloging public T cell receptors. The T cell repertoires of some 700 subjects were profiled by immunosequencing and related to cytomegalovirus serostatus. Along with the approximately 600-subject first cohort, a separate validation cohort of around 110 different subjects was used. To predict cytomegalovirus infection status, the study brought together high-throughput TCR immunosequencing, statistical association of individual TCRs with disease status, and machine learning. In a later analysis, previously published TCR beta repertoires from about 640 donors were re-analyzed and high-resolution HLA genotyping was added so that TCR occurrence patterns could be studied. In the later analysis, no new phenotypic data were used to find candidate immune exposures; instead, reliance was placed on TCR beta sequences and their occurrence across donors. An earlier analysis of 587 of the donors applied high-throughput TCR beta sequencing to assess whether each TCR beta V gene segment acted as functional or pseudogenic. Alongside the repertoire data, information on donor age, sex, ethnicity and CMV serostatus was compiled. In a later genetic analysis, genome-wide SNP genotypes for about 55% of the roughly 700 donors were used, and that subset was treated as a discovery cohort. All discovery cohort repertoires had been generated on a single sequencing platform. Class I and class II HLA loci were covered by the typing at four-digit resolution. Typing coverage varied by locus: roughly 629-640 donors for A, B, C, DRB1 and DQB1; more than 500 for DQA1; 600 to 610 for DPA1; 450 to 480 for DPB1. Because of strong linkage in the cohort, a few DR-DQ haplotypes were treated as single units for association and clustering. Across approximately 420 genotyped donors of the cohort, an average of about 220,000 unique TCR beta nucleotide sequences per donor were sequenced, and about a sixth of those sequences were non-productive.

Libraries were prepared through the immunoSEQ multiplex PCR assay. The multiplex PCR relied on a mix of 60 forward primers for TCR Vbeta segments and 13 reverse primers for TCR Jbeta segments. The CDR3 region of rearranged TCR beta genes was amplified from genomic DNA by a multiplex PCR assay. On the Illumina HiSeq System, the amplified TCR beta libraries were sequenced as 87-base-pair reads. As for the authors' bioinformatics: Across the roughly 670 repertoires, a later analysis counted 80 million or so unique TCR beta chains, 9.5 million to 12 million of which were shared by at least two donors. To remove PCR and sequencing errors, raw reads were error-corrected and collapsed into unique sequences using a nearest-neighbor algorithm that merged closely related sequences. V, D and J gene segments were assigned by aligning CDR3 sequences to IMGT reference sequences. For a sequence to be retained, a match of at least six nucleotides to both a V gene segment and a J gene segment was required. Rearrangements were called productive when the CDR3 lacked stop codons and stayed in frame with V and J; all others were non-productive. CDR3 was defined by IMGT convention, running from the second conserved V-encoded cysteine to the conserved J-encoded phenylalanine. Sequences without an unambiguous match to a single V gene segment were excluded from the earlier analysis of 587 of the donors. An earlier analysis of several hundred of the donors classified V segments as functional when productive rearrangements were above 56.7% and as segregating when the standard deviation between donors was above 5%. To diagnose cytomegalovirus status from the catalog of TCR beta chain sequences, a statistical classification framework was built. V and J gene assignment, in a later analysis, came from comparing TCR nucleotide sequences with IMGT/GENE-DB human TR gene sequences. In a later analysis, CDR3 sequences and most-parsimonious VDJ recombination scenarios were assigned using the TCRdist pipeline. In a later analysis, each TCR beta chain was defined by its CDR3 amino acid sequence together with its V-gene family, and reads without a unique V-gene family were excluded. In a later analysis, fewer than 650 highly shared, low-generation-probability nucleotide sequences were removed to address suspected cross-contamination and a sequencing artifact. In a later analysis, a clonal expansion index for each public chain was calculated from normalized within-repertoire ranks of inferred template counts. In a later analysis, generation probabilities were computed using a VDJ recombination model fitted to out-of-frame rearrangements, and the results were checked against IGoR. In a later analysis, hypergeometric tests were used to score TCR-TCR, TCR-HLA and TCR-CMV co-occurrence, with a repertoire-size bias correction applied to TCR pairs. To estimate false discovery rates, a later analysis permuted the HLA or CMV assignments 20 times. In a later analysis, co-occurring TCRs were grouped using DBSCAN, and TCRdist sequence similarity was added for clustering within HLA-allele-positive subsets. Repertoires with fewer than 30,000 or more than 120,000 public chains were left out of co-occurrence clustering, as were about five repertoires with anomalous nucleotide sharing. In TCRdb, the immuneACCESS table is reduced to in-frame sequences with V and J assigned. These tables do not hold every clone; where another copy was compared, an unresolved V gene accounts for under half, and the others remain unexplained. That table furnishes V, J and clone size, whereas the DNA furnished D and trimming. In all, the sample holds over 130,000 clones, and around 60% of those were seen once. 6% to 8.5% of the sample goes to the ten largest clones.

The cohort comprised some 700 healthy bone marrow donors. At the time of sampling, every cohort member was nominally healthy, though immune exposures that went unrecorded were likely present. The donor tested CMV seropositive and was one of the 289 seropositive cohort members. A peripheral blood sample was provided by each donor, and peripheral blood mononuclear cells were used for TCR beta sequencing. Genomic DNA was extracted from the blood cell samples with the Qiagen DNeasy Blood Extraction Kit. For this clone: Its antigen is not yet known. Germline is not matched at one junction end, which may reflect a read error.

Per the germline V gene, SGHRS is the CDR1 and YFSETQ is the CDR2. From the cysteine through the phenylalanine, the CDR3 covers 15 amino acids. The CDR3 DNA has 45 bases and is translated from base 1. General study outcomes and caveats: In the study, approximately 160 TCR beta chains were listed as associated with cytomegalovirus. When HLA alleles, especially DR and DQ, strongly co-occurred, attributing TCR associations to individual alleles was difficult. In a later analysis, the rate of TCR association differed among HLA loci, with DRB1 alleles having the most associated TCRs and HLA-C alleles having the fewest. In a later genetic analysis, a missense DCLRE1C variant was associated with V-gene and J-gene trimming of TCR beta chains, and the association was replicated in an independent cohort. Most TCR sequences were observed very rarely across donors, whereas some public TCRs were present in many individuals. In a later genetic analysis, fewer N-insertions in productive TCRs were reported among donors in an Asian-associated ancestry cluster than the 666-donor mean. In a later analysis, around 17,000 TCR beta sequences were associated with specific HLA alleles at a false discovery rate of 0.05. The earlier analysis of approximately 540 of the donors excluded 15 to 20 rarely observed V segments, including chromosome 9 orphons, because counts were too low. Correlated functional status among segregating V segments might reflect linkage disequilibrium, but an unknown experimental factor could not be ruled out. The presence/absence analyses assumed that sequencing depth was roughly uniform across donors, and that assumption may not be true. This cohort had only TCR beta chains sequenced, and the lack of alpha or paired-chain data limited which features could be detected. The authors suggested that the approach could potentially be extended to other disease states and immunological phenotypes. In a later analysis, several top co-occurrence clusters were reported to appear linked to parvovirus B19, influenza, CMV and Epstein-Barr virus. A cluster of highly shared sequence variants was judged likely to be a technical artifact of the sequencing pipeline. HLA typing was unavailable for some donors at each locus, so association tests used only the typed subset. CMV serostatus was the only immune exposure information available for the cohort. The 87-base-pair reads could not distinguish some IMGT-functional V segments, including TRBV6-2 and TRBV6-3, so those segments were excluded. A later analysis found that HLA-associated TCR beta chains were more clonally expanded and had lower generation probabilities than equally common non-associated chains. A further reported finding was that TCR beta sequences accurately predicted the HLA-A and HLA-B alleles for most subjects in the first cohort. The classifier was reported to diagnose cytomegalovirus status with high specificity and sensitivity in both the original and validation cohorts. In an earlier analysis of about 600 of the donors, most TCR beta V segments appeared in productive rearrangements about 87% or about 30% of the time, broadly matching IMGT annotations. According to a later analysis, most CMV-associated TCR beta chains appeared to be HLA-restricted, and the HLA associations seemed to be driven largely by CMV exposure. In vitro tests confirmed that a few of the cytomegalovirus-associated TCR beta chains recognize cytomegalovirus antigens.

The source is an older woman in good health and CMV-seropositive. What was sequenced was PBMCs. This receptor chain uses TRBV5-1 and TRBJ2-5, with 7 bases aligning to TRBD1. DNA sequence: TGCGCCGGCAGCTTGGCCGGGACAGCCCAAGAGACCCAGTACTTC. Its coded protein is CAGSLAGTAQETQYF.